This TCR beta chain emerged from a study of CD8 T cells in Susac syndrome. RNA amounts of about 0.5 to 1 ug underwent reverse transcription with random hexamers. With immunoSEQ multiplex PCR, TCR beta CDR3 was amplified across 54 Vbeta and 13 Jbeta. TCRdb fed the immunoSEQ multiplex PCR reads into MiXCR, producing one record per CDR3 protein. The sample has about 150,000 distinct CDR3 sequences; roughly 96% are singletons. CD8+ and CD4+ T cells from blood underwent TCR beta sequencing, which was carried out in a high-throughput format. The CDR3 is 13 residues long. V lost 6 bases to trimming and J lost 0 bases, with 12 bases between them. Per germline, CDR1 DFQATT and CDR2 SNEGSKA (reference sequence).

The chain combines TRBV20-1 with TRBJ2-7; D is possibly TRBD2 (5 bases). This receptor was obtained from a human donor with multiple sclerosis. The sequenced sample was CD8+ T cells from PBMCs. The CDR3 spells CSASPGSSYEQYF. In nucleotides, the CDR3 is TGCAGTGCCTCGCCTGGGAGCTCCTACGAGCAGTACTTC.